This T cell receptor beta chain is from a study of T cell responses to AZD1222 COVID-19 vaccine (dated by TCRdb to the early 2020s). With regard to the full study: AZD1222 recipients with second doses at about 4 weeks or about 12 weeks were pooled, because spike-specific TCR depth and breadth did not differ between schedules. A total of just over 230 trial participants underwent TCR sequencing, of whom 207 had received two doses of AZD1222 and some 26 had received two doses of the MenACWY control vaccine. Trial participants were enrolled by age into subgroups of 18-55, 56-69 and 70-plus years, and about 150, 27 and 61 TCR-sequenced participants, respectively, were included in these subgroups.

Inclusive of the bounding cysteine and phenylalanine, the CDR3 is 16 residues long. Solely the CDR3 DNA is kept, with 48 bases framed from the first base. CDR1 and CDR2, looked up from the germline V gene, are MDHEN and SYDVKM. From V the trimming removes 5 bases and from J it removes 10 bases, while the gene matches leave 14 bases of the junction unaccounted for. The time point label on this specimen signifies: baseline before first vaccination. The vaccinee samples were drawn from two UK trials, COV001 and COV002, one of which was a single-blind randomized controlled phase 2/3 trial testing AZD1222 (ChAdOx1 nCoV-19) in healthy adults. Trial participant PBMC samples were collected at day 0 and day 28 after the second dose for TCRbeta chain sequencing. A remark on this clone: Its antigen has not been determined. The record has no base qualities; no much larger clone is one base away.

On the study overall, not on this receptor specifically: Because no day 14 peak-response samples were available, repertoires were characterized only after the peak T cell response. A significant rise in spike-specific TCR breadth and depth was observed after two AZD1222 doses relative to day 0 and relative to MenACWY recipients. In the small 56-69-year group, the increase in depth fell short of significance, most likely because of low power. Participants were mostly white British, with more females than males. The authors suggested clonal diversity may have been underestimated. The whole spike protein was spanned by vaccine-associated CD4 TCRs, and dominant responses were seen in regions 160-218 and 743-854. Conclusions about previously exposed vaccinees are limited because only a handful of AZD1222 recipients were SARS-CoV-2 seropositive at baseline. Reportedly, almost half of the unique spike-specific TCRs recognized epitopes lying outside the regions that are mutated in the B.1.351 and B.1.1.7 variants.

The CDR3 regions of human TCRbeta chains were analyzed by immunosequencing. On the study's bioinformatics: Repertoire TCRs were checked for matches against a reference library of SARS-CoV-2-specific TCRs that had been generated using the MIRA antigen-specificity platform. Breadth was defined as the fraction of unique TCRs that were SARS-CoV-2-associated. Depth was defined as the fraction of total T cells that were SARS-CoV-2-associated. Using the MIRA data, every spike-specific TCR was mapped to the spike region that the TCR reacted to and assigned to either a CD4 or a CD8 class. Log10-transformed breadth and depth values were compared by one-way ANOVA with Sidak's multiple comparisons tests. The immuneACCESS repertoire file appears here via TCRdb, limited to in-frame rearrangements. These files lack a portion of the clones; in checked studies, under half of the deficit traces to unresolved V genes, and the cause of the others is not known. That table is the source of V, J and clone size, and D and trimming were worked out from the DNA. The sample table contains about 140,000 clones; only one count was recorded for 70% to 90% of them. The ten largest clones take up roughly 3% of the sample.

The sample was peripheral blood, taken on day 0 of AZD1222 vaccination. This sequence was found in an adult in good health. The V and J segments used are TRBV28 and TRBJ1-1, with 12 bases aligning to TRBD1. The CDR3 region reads CASSPPGTGGALGAFF. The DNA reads TGTGCCAGCAGTCCCCCCGGGACAGGGGGCGCGCTCGGAGCTTTCTTT.